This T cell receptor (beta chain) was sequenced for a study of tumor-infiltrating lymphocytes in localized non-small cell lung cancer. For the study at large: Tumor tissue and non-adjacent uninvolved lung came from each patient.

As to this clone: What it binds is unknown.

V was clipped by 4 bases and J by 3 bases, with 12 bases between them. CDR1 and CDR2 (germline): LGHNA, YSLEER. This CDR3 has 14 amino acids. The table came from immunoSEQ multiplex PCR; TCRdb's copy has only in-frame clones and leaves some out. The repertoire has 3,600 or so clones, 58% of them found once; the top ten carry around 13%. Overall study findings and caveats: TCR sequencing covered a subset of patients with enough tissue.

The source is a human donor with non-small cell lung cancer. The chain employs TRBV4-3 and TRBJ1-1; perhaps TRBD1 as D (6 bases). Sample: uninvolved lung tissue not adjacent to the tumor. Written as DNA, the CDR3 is TGCGCCAGCAGCCCTCGTTACAGGGACACTGAAGCTTTCTTT. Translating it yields CASSPRYRDTEAFF.